The 8 T cell receptor beta chains below come from one sample, sequenced in a study of cytomegalovirus exposure and HLA in healthy donors. Researchers ran the PCR with 60 Vbeta and 13 Jbeta primers. The data were produced by immunoSEQ multiplex PCR, yet TCRdb's version contains in-frame clones alone and is incomplete. This table has some 180,000 clones, roughly 13% appearing once. The sequencing sample was made of PBMCs. These receptors were obtained from a man between 50 and 59 years old in good health and CMV-seropositive.

The gene calls are TRBV19 and TRBJ1-6; TRBD1 might be the D (5 bases). Germline V lookup: CDR1 LNHDA, CDR2 SQIVND (reference sequence). The CDR3 covers 16 residues. Deletions cut 2 bases from V and 3 bases from J, with 11 bases between. The CDR3 sequence is CASSIKGDSYNSPLHF. The CDR3 nucleotides are TGTGCCAGTAGTATAAAAGGAGACAGCTATAATTCACCCCTCCACTTT.

V usage is TRBV2 and J usage is TRBJ2-3, with 8 bases aligning to TRBD2. V lost 6 bases to trimming and J lost 4 bases; unmatched junction nucleotides: 6. The CDR3 is 14 residues long. The germline V gene has CDR1 SNHLY and CDR2 FYNNEI. CDR3 protein: CASRGRGGPDTQYF. The DNA of the CDR3 is TGTGCCAGCAGAGGACGGGGGGGGCCAGATACGCAGTATTTT.

This clone was found a few times. This chain uses TRBV30 with TRBJ1-2; TRBD1 aligns across 10 bases. Per the germline V gene, CDR1 is GTSNPN and CDR2 is SVGIG (reference sequence). The V segment lost 2 bases and the J segment 2 bases; nucleotides outside the gene matches: 2. The CDR3 runs to 14 residues. CDR3 sequence: CAWSRQGANYGYTF. As DNA, the CDR3 is TGTGCCTGGAGTAGACAGGGGGCGAACTATGGCTACACCTTC.

This clone was counted only a few times. This sequence joins TRBV29-1 and TRBJ2-1; D is perhaps TRBD2 (5 bases). The CDR3 runs to 12 residues. In germline, CDR1 is SQVTM, CDR2 ANQGSEA. Trimming shortened V by 5 bases and J by 4 bases, and 9 bases separated the two germline ends. The DNA of the CDR3 is TGCAGCGTTCGACGGGGTTACAATGAGCAGTTCTTC. It codes for CSVRRGYNEQFF.

This clone occurred a few times. The chain is built from TRBV2 and TRBJ1-1; TRBD1 aligns across 8 bases. CDR3 length: 13 amino acids. CDR1 SNHLY and CDR2 FYNNEI come from the germline V gene. V lost 6 bases and J lost 6; bases outside the gene matches: 6. DNA for the CDR3: TGTGCCAGCAGAATGGACAGGGTCGCTGAAGCTTTCTTT. It specifies CASRMDRVAEAFF. Supplemented by reference TRBV2 and TRBJ1-1, the full variable domain reads EPEVTQTPSHQVTQMGQEVILRCVPISNHLYFYWYRQILGQKVEFLVSFYNNEISEKSEIFDDQFSVERPDGSNFTLKIRSTKLEDSAMYFCASRMDRVAEAFFGQGTRLTVV.

In its sample, this clone was seen a few times. The chain uses TRBV6-1 and TRBJ2-7; 7 bases are a match to TRBD1. Per germline, CDR1 MNHNS and CDR2 SASEGT. The CDR3 totals 14 residues. The V and J ends lost 6 bases and 5 bases, in that order; junction bases with no gene match: 10. The chain's CDR3 is CASRVDRLSHEQYV. CDR3 coding DNA: TGTGCCAGCAGAGTGGACAGGTTGAGCCACGAGCAGTACGTC.

There are a few counts of this clone. The chain couples TRBV29-1 to TRBJ1-1; 8 bases match TRBD1. Unmatched junction bases numbered 3, after V lost 5 bases and J lost 4 bases. Germline loops: CDR1 SQVTM, CDR2 ANQGSEA. CDR3 size: 12 residues. The CDR3 DNA sequence: TGCAGCGTTTATGGACAGGGCACTGAAGCTTTCTTT. Amino acids: CSVYGQGTEAFF.

The chain recombines TRBV9 with TRBJ1-1; D gene ambiguous. The CDR3 is made up of 13 amino acids. The germline V gene has CDR1 SGDLS and CDR2 YYNGEE. The V end was cut by 0 bases, the J end by 3 bases, with 6 bases between. The CDR3 DNA reads as TGTGCCAGCAGCGTAGCTGTATACACTGAAGCTTTCTTT. Translated, it gives CASSVAVYTEAFF. Filled out from reference TRBV9 and TRBJ1-1, the complete variable domain reads DSGVTQTPKHLITATGQRVTLRCSPRSGDLSVYWYQQSLDQGLQFLIQYYNGEERAKGNILERFSAQQFPDLHSELNLSSLELGDSALYFCASSVAVYTEAFFGQGTRLTVV.